Sequencing of this T cell receptor beta chain was carried out in a study of chronic HIV infection and antiretroviral therapy. The CDR3 is 14 amino acids. V lost 6 bases and J 0 bases, leaving 13 bases between the germline ends. Germline lookup yields CDR1 DFQATT and CDR2 SNEGSKA (reference sequence). One entry per CDR3 protein results from TCRdb running MiXCR on the 5' RACE reads. The table lists roughly 48,000 distinct CDR3 sequences, about a fifth of them singletons. The source is an adult who had HIV and had not received antiretroviral therapy, or was an uninfected healthy control (not recorded which). Sequencing used peripheral blood. The chain links TRBV20-1 to TRBJ2-3; D may correspond to TRBD1 or TRBD2 (5 bases each). CDR3 protein: CSAKGRPSTDTQYF. CDR3 bases: TGCAGTGCAAAGGGACGGCCTAGCACAGATACGCAGTATTTT.